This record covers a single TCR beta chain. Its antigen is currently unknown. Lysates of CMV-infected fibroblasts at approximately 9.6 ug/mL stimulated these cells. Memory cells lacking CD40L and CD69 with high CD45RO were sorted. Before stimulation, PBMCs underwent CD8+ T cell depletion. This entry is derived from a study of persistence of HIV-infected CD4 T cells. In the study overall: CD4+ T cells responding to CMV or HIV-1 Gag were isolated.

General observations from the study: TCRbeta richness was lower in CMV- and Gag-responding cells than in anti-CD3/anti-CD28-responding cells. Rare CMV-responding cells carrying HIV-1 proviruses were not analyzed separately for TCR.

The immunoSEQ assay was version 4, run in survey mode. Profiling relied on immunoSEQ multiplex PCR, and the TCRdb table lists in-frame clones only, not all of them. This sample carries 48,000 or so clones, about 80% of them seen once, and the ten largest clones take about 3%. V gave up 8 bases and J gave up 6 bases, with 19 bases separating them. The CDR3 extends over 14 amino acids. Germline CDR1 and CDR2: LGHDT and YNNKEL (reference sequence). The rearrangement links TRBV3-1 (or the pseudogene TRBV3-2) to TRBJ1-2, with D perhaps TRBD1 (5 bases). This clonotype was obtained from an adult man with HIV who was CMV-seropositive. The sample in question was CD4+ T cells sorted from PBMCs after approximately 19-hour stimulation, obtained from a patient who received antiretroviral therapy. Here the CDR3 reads CASSTRGVGNGYTF. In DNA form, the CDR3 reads TGTGCCAGCTCAACGAGGGGAGTAGGGAATGGCTACACCTTC.